The present T cell receptor beta chain was sequenced within a study of blood T cell repertoires in COVID-19. Trimming removed 0 bases at V and 4 bases at J, with 13 bases between. The CDR3 is made up of 15 amino acids. CDR1 is SGHNT and CDR2 is YENEEA in the germline V gene. Original processing notes: Nucleated cell number was recorded as an estimate derived from reference gene primer amplification. The method was immunoSEQ multiplex PCR; TCRdb's version includes in-frame clones alone and lacks a portion of them. The V and J calls and the clone size are those of that table, but D and trimming were determined from the DNA. The sample holds about 240,000 clones, about 86% seen once.

The gene calls are TRBV11-3 and TRBJ2-7; a weak D match, TRBD1 (5 bases). The origin of this receptor is a man aged 55 to 70 with acute or convalescent COVID-19. The sample consisted of peripheral blood. CDR3 bases: TGTGCCAGCAGCTTAGAGTCAGGGCCTAGTTACGAGCAGTACTTC. The encoded protein is CASSLESGPSYEQYF.